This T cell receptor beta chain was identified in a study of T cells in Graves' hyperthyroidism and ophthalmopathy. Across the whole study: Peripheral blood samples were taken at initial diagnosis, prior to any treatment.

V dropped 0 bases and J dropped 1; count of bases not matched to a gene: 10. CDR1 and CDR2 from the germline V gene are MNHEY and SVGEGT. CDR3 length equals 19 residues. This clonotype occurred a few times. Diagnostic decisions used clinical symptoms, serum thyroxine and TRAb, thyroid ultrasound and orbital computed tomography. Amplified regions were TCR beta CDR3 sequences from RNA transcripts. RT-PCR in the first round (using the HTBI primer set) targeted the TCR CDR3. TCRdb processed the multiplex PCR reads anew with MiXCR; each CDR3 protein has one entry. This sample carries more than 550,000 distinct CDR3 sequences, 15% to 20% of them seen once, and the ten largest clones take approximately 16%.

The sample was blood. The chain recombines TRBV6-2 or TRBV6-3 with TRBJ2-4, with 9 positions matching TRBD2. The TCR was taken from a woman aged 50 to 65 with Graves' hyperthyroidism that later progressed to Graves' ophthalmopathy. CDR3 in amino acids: CASSYSTAGGPFAKNIQYF. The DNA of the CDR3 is TGTGCCAGCAGTTACTCGACAGCGGGGGGCCCGTTTGCCAAAAACATTCAGTACTTC.